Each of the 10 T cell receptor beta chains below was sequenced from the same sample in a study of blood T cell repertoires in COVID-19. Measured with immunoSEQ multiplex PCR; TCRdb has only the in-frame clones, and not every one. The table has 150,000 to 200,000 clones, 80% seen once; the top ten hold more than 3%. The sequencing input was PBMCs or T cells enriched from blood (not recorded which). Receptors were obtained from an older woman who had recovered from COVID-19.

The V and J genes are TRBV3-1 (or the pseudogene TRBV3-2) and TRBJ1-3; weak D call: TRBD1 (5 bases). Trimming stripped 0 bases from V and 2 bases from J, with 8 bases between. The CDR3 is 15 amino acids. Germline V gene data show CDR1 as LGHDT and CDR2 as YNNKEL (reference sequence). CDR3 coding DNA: TGTGCCAGCAGCCAAGATAGCAGGGCTGGAAACACCATATATTTT. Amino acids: CASSQDSRAGNTIYF.

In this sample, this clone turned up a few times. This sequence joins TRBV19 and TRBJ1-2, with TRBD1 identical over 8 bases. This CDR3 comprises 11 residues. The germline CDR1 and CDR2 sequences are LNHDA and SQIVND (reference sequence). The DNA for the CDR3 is TGTGGTTCGGGACAGGACTTTCGCTACACCTTC. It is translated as CGSGQDFRYTF.

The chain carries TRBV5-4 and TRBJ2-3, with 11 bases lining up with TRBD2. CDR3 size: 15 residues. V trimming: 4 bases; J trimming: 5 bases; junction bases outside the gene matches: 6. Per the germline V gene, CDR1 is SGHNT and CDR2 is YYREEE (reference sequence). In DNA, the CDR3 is TGTGCCAGCAGCGTTAGCGGGGGGGCCGGAGATACGCAGTATTTT. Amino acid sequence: CASSVSGGAGDTQYF.

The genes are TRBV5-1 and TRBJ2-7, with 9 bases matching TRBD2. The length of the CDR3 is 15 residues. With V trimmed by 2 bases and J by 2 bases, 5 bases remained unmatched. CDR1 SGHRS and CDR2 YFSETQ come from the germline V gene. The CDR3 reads CASSFGSGGTYEQYF. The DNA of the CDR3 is TGCGCCAGCAGCTTTGGTAGCGGGGGTACCTACGAGCAGTACTTC.

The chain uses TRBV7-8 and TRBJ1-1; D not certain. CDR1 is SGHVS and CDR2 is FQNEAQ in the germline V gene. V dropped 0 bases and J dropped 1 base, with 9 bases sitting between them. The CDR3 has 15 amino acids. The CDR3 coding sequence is TGTGCCAGCAGCTTAGCGAGGGCGGCGAACACTGAAGCTTTCTTT. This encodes CASSLARAANTEAFF.

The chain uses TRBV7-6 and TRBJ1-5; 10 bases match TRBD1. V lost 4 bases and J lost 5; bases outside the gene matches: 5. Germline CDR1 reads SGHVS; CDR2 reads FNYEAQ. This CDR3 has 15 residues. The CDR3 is CASSSGTGADQPQHF. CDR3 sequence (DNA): TGTGCCAGCAGCTCCGGGACAGGGGCGGATCAGCCCCAGCATTTT.

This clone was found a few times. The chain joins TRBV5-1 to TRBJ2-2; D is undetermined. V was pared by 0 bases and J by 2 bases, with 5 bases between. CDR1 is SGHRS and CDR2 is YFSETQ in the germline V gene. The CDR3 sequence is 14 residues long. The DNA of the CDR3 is TGCGCCAGCAGCTTGGGGGCCAACACCGGGGAGCTGTTTTTT. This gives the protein CASSLGANTGELFF.

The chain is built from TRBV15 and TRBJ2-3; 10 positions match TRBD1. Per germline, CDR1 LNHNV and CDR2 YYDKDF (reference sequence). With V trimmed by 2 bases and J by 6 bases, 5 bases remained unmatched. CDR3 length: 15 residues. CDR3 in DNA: TGTGCCACCAGCAGACGGGACAGGGGTATTGATACGCAGTATTTT. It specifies CATSRRDRGIDTQYF.

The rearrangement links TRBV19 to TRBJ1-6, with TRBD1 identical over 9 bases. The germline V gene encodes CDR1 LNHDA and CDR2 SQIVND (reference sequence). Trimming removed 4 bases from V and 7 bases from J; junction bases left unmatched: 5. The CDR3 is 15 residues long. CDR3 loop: CASSNTGGSNSPLHF. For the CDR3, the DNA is TGTGCCAGTAGTAACACAGGGGGCAGCAATTCACCCCTCCACTTT.

The CDR3: CASSLSGGAYNEQFF. The CDR3 nucleotides are TGTGCCAGCAGTTTAAGCGGGGGTGCCTACAATGAGCAGTTCTTC. This chain connects TRBV6-5 to TRBJ2-1, with 8 bases lining up with TRBD2. This CDR3 comprises 15 residues. The junction had 4 bases not matched to a gene; V was cut back by 4 bases and J by 2 bases. The germline V gene encodes CDR1 MNHEY and CDR2 SVGAGI.